Listed below are T cell receptor beta chains from one sample, sequenced in a study of shared clonotypes between healthy human individuals. This table comes from immunoSEQ multiplex PCR, and its TCRdb copy is limited to in-frame clones, with some not included. Among approximately 1.5 million clones, 98% were seen once, and the ten largest hold around 0.45%. The sample consisted of naive CD4+ T cells sorted from blood. These receptors originate from a man aged 30-40 years in good health. Each CDR3 is given with its conserved first and last residue. A D gene is named only where the DNA matches it firmly. Only part of the rows carry a size: once, few, many, or a class if the clone is expanded.

j_gene: TRBJ2-7; v_gene: TRBV30; d_gene: -; abundance: -; CDR3aa: CAWSPGPIYGEQYF; CDR3nt: TGTGCCTGGTCGCCGGGACCCATATACGGCGAGCAGTACTTC
j_gene: TRBJ2-7; v_gene: TRBV18; d_gene: -; abundance: -; CDR3aa: CASSRGPTYEQYF; CDR3nt: TGTGCCAGCTCACGGGGGCCGACCTACGAGCAGTACTTC
j_gene: TRBJ2-1; v_gene: TRBV28; d_gene: TRBD2; abundance: -; CDR3aa: CASSKWEGLGYNEQFF; CDR3nt: TGTGCCAGCAGCAAATGGGAGGGCTTGGGTTACAATGAGCAGTTCTTC
j_gene: TRBJ1-5; v_gene: TRBV2; d_gene: -; abundance: -; CDR3aa: CASSSDRHQPQHF; CDR3nt: TGTGCCAGCAGTTCCGACAGACATCAGCCCCAGCATTTT
j_gene: TRBJ2-3; v_gene: TRBV11-3; d_gene: -; abundance: -; CDR3aa: CASSVGPDTQYF; CDR3nt: TGTGCCAGCTCGGTCGGACCAGATACGCAGTATTTT
j_gene: TRBJ2-1; v_gene: TRBV9; d_gene: TRBD1; abundance: -; CDR3aa: CASSYTGANNEQFF; CDR3nt: TGTGCCAGCAGTTATACAGGGGCCAACAATGAGCAGTTCTTC
j_gene: TRBJ2-5; v_gene: TRBV27; d_gene: TRBD1; abundance: once; CDR3aa: CASRGDRGRGTQYF; CDR3nt: TGTGCCAGCAGGGGGGACAGGGGACGTGGGACCCAGTACTTC
j_gene: TRBJ1-2; v_gene: TRBV11-2; d_gene: TRBD1; abundance: -; CDR3aa: CASSLAPGTGVHGYTF; CDR3nt: TGTGCCAGCAGCTTAGCCCCCGGGACAGGGGTCCATGGCTACACCTTC
j_gene: TRBJ1-1; v_gene: TRBV11-2; d_gene: TRBD1; abundance: -; CDR3aa: CASSKQGLAEAFF; CDR3nt: TGTGCCAGCAGCAAACAGGGGCTAGCTGAAGCTTTCTTT
j_gene: TRBJ2-5; v_gene: TRBV20-1; d_gene: -; abundance: -; CDR3aa: CSARAVETQYF; CDR3nt: TGCAGTGCTAGAGCTGTAGAGACCCAGTACTTC
j_gene: TRBJ2-5; v_gene: TRBV6-5; d_gene: -; abundance: -; CDR3aa: CASSYGVLQETQYF; CDR3nt: TGTGCCAGCAGTTACGGAGTCCTCCAAGAGACCCAGTACTTC
j_gene: TRBJ2-5; v_gene: TRBV5-1; d_gene: -; abundance: -; CDR3aa: CASSLGDQETQYF; CDR3nt: TGCGCCAGCAGCTTGGGGGATCAAGAGACCCAGTACTTC
j_gene: TRBJ2-3; v_gene: TRBV28; d_gene: TRBD2; abundance: once; CDR3aa: CASSQGLAGVQYAQYF; CDR3nt: TGTGCCAGCAGTCAGGGACTAGCGGGAGTCCAATACGCGCAGTATTTT
j_gene: TRBJ2-7; v_gene: TRBV2; d_gene: -; abundance: once; CDR3aa: CASPEAGGSEQYF; CDR3nt: TGTGCCAGCCCAGAGGCAGGGGGGAGCGAGCAGTACTTC
j_gene: TRBJ1-1; v_gene: TRBV9; d_gene: TRBD1; abundance: -; CDR3aa: CASSPRDSFLGAFF; CDR3nt: TGTGCCAGCAGCCCCCGGGACAGCTTTTTGGGAGCTTTCTTT
j_gene: TRBJ2-2; v_gene: TRBV7-6; d_gene: -; abundance: -; CDR3aa: CASSLGAGLGTGELFF; CDR3nt: TGTGCCAGCAGCTTAGGGGCAGGTCTGGGGACCGGGGAGCTGTTTTTT
j_gene: TRBJ1-1; v_gene: TRBV29-1; d_gene: TRBD1; abundance: -; CDR3aa: CSVRGQLNTEAFF; CDR3nt: TGCAGCGTGCGGGGACAGCTGAACACTGAAGCTTTCTTT
j_gene: TRBJ2-1; v_gene: TRBV7-9; d_gene: TRBD2; abundance: -; CDR3aa: CASSLGALAGPLHYNEQFF; CDR3nt: TGTGCCAGCAGCTTAGGTGCACTAGCGGGACCCCTACATTACAATGAGCAGTTCTTC
j_gene: TRBJ1-1; v_gene: TRBV28; d_gene: -; abundance: -; CDR3aa: CASRTGSPPEAFF; CDR3nt: TGTGCCAGCAGGACAGGCTCTCCCCCTGAAGCTTTCTTT
j_gene: TRBJ2-3; v_gene: TRBV27; d_gene: -; abundance: -; CDR3aa: CASSFFRDTQYF; CDR3nt: TGTGCCAGCAGTTTTTTTCGGGATACGCAGTATTTT
j_gene: TRBJ1-5; v_gene: TRBV18; d_gene: -; abundance: -; CDR3aa: CASSPTDSQPQHF; CDR3nt: TGTGCCAGCTCTCCTACCGACAGTCAGCCCCAGCATTTT
j_gene: TRBJ2-2; v_gene: TRBV29-1; d_gene: -; abundance: -; CDR3aa: CSVGNTGELFF; CDR3nt: TGCAGCGTTGGAAACACCGGGGAGCTGTTTTTT
j_gene: TRBJ1-2; v_gene: TRBV18; d_gene: -; abundance: -; CDR3aa: CASSPSGGVDGYTF; CDR3nt: TGTGCCAGCTCACCATCGGGGGGCGTCGATGGCTACACCTTC
j_gene: TRBJ2-1; v_gene: TRBV18; d_gene: TRBD1; abundance: -; CDR3aa: CASSPDRGSNEQFF; CDR3nt: TGTGCCAGCTCACCGGACAGGGGGAGCAATGAGCAGTTCTTC
j_gene: TRBJ2-1; v_gene: TRBV30; d_gene: -; abundance: -; CDR3aa: CAWAGMGNEQFF; CDR3nt: TGTGCCTGGGCGGGCATGGGTAATGAGCAGTTCTTC
j_gene: TRBJ2-3; v_gene: TRBV19; d_gene: -; abundance: -; CDR3aa: CASLGVADTQYF; CDR3nt: TGTGCCAGTCTGGGGGTTGCAGATACGCAGTATTTT
j_gene: TRBJ2-2; v_gene: TRBV19; d_gene: TRBD2; abundance: -; CDR3aa: CASSMNSGRTGELFF; CDR3nt: TGTGCCAGTAGTATGAATAGCGGGAGAACCGGGGAGCTGTTTTTT
j_gene: TRBJ2-7; v_gene: TRBV4-3; d_gene: -; abundance: -; CDR3aa: CASSQDRTGGSYEQYF; CDR3nt: TGCGCCAGCAGCCAAGATAGAACGGGTGGCTCCTACGAGCAGTACTTC
j_gene: TRBJ1-2; v_gene: TRBV28; d_gene: -; abundance: -; CDR3aa: CASSLGGSGYTF; CDR3nt: TGTGCCAGCAGTTTAGGAGGTTCTGGCTACACCTTC
j_gene: TRBJ1-4; v_gene: TRBV10-3; d_gene: -; abundance: -; CDR3aa: CAITEGPGSEKLFF; CDR3nt: TGTGCCATCACCGAAGGTCCAGGGTCGGAAAAACTGTTTTTT
j_gene: TRBJ2-7; v_gene: TRBV5-1; d_gene: -; abundance: -; CDR3aa: CATRQTVYEQYF; CDR3nt: TGCGCCACCAGACAGACGGTCTACGAGCAGTACTTC
j_gene: TRBJ2-7; v_gene: TRBV6-1; d_gene: -; abundance: -; CDR3aa: CATSVRGAVYEQYF; CDR3nt: TGTGCCACCTCGGTAAGGGGGGCAGTCTACGAGCAGTACTTC
j_gene: TRBJ1-2; v_gene: TRBV7-2; d_gene: -; abundance: -; CDR3aa: CASSSTGAAGYTF; CDR3nt: TGTGCCAGCAGCTCCACCGGGGCCGCTGGCTACACCTTC
j_gene: TRBJ2-5; v_gene: TRBV7-7; d_gene: TRBD1; abundance: -; CDR3aa: CASSQTGAQETQYF; CDR3nt: TGTGCCAGCAGCCAGACAGGGGCTCAAGAGACCCAGTACTTC
j_gene: TRBJ2-7; v_gene: TRBV18; d_gene: -; abundance: -; CDR3aa: CASSSPYQIFPYEQYF; CDR3nt: TGTGCCAGCTCATCCCCTTACCAAATATTCCCCTACGAGCAGTACTTC
j_gene: TRBJ1-2; v_gene: TRBV4-1; d_gene: TRBD1; abundance: -; CDR3aa: CASSLGQGASRGGYTF; CDR3nt: TGCGCCAGCAGCCTCGGACAGGGGGCTTCCAGGGGAGGCTACACCTTC
j_gene: TRBJ2-7; v_gene: TRBV18; d_gene: -; abundance: -; CDR3aa: CASSPGTTYEQYF; CDR3nt: TGTGCCAGCTCACCCGGGACAACCTACGAGCAGTACTTC
j_gene: TRBJ2-5; v_gene: TRBV5-1; d_gene: TRBD1; abundance: -; CDR3aa: CASSAGQGARETQYF; CDR3nt: TGCGCCAGCAGCGCAGGACAGGGGGCGAGAGAGACCCAGTACTTC
j_gene: TRBJ2-7; v_gene: TRBV4-3; d_gene: TRBD1; abundance: -; CDR3aa: CASSQEPGGYEQYF; CDR3nt: TGCGCCAGCAGCCAAGAGCCAGGGGGATACGAGCAGTACTTC
j_gene: TRBJ1-2; v_gene: TRBV9; d_gene: -; abundance: once; CDR3aa: CASSVPGHSNYGYTF; CDR3nt: TGTGCCAGCAGCGTTCCGGGACACTCTAACTATGGCTACACCTTC
j_gene: TRBJ2-2; v_gene: TRBV28; d_gene: -; abundance: -; CDR3aa: CASSPRTAVYPTGELFF; CDR3nt: TGTGCCAGCAGTCCTAGGACAGCCGTATACCCCACCGGGGAGCTGTTTTTT
j_gene: TRBJ1-2; v_gene: TRBV6-6; d_gene: -; abundance: -; CDR3aa: CASRGVNYGYTF; CDR3nt: TGTGCCAGCAGGGGAGTTAACTATGGCTACACCTTC
j_gene: TRBJ2-7; v_gene: TRBV7-9; d_gene: -; abundance: -; CDR3aa: CASSSLGITYSYEQYF; CDR3nt: TGTGCCAGCAGCTCCCTAGGGATCACCTATTCCTACGAGCAGTACTTC
j_gene: TRBJ2-1; v_gene: TRBV7-9; d_gene: -; abundance: -; CDR3aa: CASSLIPGSRVNEQFF; CDR3nt: TGTGCCAGCAGCTTAATCCCCGGGAGTCGTGTCAATGAGCAGTTCTTC
j_gene: TRBJ2-7; v_gene: TRBV19; d_gene: -; abundance: -; CDR3aa: CASSTYRFAYEQYF; CDR3nt: TGTGCCAGTAGTACCTACAGGTTTGCCTACGAGCAGTACTTC
j_gene: TRBJ1-5; v_gene: TRBV5-6; d_gene: -; abundance: -; CDR3aa: CASSLLGDGNQPQHF; CDR3nt: TGTGCCAGCAGCTTGCTAGGGGACGGCAATCAGCCCCAGCATTTT
j_gene: TRBJ2-2; v_gene: TRBV10-1; d_gene: -; abundance: -; CDR3aa: CASSESILVTGELFF; CDR3nt: TGCGCCAGCAGTGAGTCAATCTTGGTCACCGGGGAGCTGTTTTTT